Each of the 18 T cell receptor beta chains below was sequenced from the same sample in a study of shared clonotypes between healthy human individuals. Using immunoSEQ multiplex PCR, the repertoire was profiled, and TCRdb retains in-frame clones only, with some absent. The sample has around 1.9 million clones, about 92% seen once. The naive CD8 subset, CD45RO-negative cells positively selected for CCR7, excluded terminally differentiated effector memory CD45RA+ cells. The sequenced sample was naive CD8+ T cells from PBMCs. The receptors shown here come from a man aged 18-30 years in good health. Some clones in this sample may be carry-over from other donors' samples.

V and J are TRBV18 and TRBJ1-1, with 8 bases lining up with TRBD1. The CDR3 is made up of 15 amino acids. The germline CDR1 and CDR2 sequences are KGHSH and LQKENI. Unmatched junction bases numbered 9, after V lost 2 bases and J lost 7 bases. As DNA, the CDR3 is TGTGCCAGCTCACCAAACACCAGGGGGCATGGTGAAGCTTTCTTT. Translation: CASSPNTRGHGEAFF.

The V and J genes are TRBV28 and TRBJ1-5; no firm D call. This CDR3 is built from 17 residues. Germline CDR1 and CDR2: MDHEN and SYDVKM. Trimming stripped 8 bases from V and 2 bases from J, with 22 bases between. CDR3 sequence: CASGKIRAARGNQPQHF. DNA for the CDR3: TGTGCCAGCGGTAAGATTCGGGCTGCTCGGGGCAATCAGCCCCAGCATTTT.

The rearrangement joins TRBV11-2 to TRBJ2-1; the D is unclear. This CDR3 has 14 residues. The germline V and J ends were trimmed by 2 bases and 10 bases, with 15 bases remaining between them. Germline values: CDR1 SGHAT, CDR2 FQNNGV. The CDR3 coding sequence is TGTGCCAGCAGCTTATTAAGTTTTGGTGTGGAGCAGTTCTTC. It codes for CASSLLSFGVEQFF.

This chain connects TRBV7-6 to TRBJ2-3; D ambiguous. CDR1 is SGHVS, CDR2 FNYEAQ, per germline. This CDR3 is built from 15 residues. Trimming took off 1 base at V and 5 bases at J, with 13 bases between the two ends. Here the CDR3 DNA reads TGTGCCAGCAGCTTAGTTTCTATTCCCGGAGATACGCAGTATTTT. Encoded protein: CASSLVSIPGDTQYF.

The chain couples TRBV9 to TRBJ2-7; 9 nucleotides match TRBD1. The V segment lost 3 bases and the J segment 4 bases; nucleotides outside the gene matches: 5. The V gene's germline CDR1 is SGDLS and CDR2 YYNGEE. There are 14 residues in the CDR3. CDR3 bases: TGTGCCAGCAGCGCACTAGGACAGGGGTACGAGCAGTACTTC. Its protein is CASSALGQGYEQYF.

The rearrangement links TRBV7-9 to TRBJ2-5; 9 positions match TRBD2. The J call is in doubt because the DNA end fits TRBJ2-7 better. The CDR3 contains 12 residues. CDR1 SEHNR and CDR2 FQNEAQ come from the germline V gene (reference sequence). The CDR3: CASSGSIYEQYF. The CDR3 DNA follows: TGTGCCAGTAGCGGGAGTATCTACGAGCAGTACTTC.

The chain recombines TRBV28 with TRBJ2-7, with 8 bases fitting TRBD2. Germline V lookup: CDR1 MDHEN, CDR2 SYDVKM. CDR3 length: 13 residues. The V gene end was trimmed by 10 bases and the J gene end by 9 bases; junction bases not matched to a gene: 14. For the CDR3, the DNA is TGTGCCACCGGGCGGGGGGATACTATTTCGCAGTACTTC. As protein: CATGRGDTISQYF.

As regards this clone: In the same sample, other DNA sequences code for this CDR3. The CDR3 sequence is CASSLPTTSGRADEQFF. CDR3 DNA: TGTGCCAGCAGTTTACCAACGACTAGCGGGAGGGCCGATGAGCAGTTCTTC. The chain uses TRBV27 and TRBJ2-1; 14 nucleotides align to TRBD2. CDR1 and CDR2 from the germline V gene are MNHEY and SMNVEV (reference sequence). After removal of 2 bases from V and 8 bases from J, the junction contained 8 bases not matched to a gene. The CDR3 extends over 17 amino acids.

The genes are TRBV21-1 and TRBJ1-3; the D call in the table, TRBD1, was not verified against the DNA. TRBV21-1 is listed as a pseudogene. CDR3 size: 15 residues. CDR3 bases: TGTGCCAGCAGCAACCTGGGACATAATGGAAACACCATATATTTT. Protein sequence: CASSNLGHNGNTIYF.

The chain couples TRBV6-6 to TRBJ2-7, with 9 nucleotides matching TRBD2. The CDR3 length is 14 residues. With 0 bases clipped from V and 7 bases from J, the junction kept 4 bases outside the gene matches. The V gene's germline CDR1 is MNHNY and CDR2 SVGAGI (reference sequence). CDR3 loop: CASSYSTSGGEQYF. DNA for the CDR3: TGTGCCAGCAGTTACTCGACTAGCGGTGGGGAGCAGTACTTC.

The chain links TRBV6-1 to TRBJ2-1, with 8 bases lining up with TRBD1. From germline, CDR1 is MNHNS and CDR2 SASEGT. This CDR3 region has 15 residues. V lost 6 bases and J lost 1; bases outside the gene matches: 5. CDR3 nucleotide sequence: TGTGCCAGCAGGTTGGGACAGGAATCCTACAATGAGCAGTTCTTC. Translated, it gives CASRLGQESYNEQFF.

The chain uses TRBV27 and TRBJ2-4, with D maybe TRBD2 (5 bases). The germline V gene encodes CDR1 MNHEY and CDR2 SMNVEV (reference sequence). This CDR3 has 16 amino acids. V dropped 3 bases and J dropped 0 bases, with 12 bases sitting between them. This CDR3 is CASSLSLALAKNIQYF. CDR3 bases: TGTGCCAGCAGTTTGTCCCTAGCACTAGCCAAAAACATTCAGTACTTC.

The CDR3 DNA reads as TGTGCCAGCAGCGCCCGTTCCCCGATGACCCCCGCTAGCGGGAGGTTCACCGGGGAGCTGTTTTTT. Its protein product is CASSARSPMTPASGRFTGELFF. J is TRBJ2-2 and V is TRBV9; TRBD2 agrees at 11 bases. CDR1 is SGDLS, CDR2 YYNGEE, per germline. CDR3 length: 22 residues. V shed 3 bases and J 4 bases; nucleotides not matched to a gene: 23.

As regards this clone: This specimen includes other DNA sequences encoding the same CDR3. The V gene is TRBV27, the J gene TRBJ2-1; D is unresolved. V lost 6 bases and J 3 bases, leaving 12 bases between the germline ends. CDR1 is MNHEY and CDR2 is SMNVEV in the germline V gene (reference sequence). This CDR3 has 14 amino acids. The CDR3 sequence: CASSPQADYNEQFF. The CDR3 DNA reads TGTGCCAGCAGCCCGCAGGCCGACTACAATGAGCAGTTCTTC.

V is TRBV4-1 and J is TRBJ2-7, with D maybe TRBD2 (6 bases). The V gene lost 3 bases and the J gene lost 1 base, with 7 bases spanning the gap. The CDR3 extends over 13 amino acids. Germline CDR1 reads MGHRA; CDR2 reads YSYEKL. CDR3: CASSHGRSYEQYF. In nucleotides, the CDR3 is TGCGCCAGCAGCCACGGGAGATCCTACGAGCAGTACTTC.

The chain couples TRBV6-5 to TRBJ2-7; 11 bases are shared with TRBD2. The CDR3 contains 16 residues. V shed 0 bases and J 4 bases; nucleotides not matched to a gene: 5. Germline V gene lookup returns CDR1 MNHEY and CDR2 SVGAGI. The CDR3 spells CASSYSPGLAVYEQYF. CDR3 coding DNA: TGTGCCAGCAGTTACTCCCCGGGACTAGCGGTTTACGAGCAGTACTTC.

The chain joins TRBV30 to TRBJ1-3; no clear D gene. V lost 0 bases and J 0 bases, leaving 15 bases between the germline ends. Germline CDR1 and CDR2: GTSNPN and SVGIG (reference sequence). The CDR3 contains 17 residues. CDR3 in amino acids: CAWSVGIGMFSGNTIYF. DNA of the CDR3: TGTGCCTGGAGTGTTGGTATAGGCATGTTCTCTGGAAACACCATATATTTT.

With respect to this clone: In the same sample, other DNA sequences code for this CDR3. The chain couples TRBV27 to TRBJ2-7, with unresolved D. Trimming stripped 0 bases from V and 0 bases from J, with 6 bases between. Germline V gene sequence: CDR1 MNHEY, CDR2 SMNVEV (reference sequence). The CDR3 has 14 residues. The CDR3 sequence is CASSLSLSSYEQYF. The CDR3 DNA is TGTGCCAGCAGTTTATCCCTCAGCTCCTACGAGCAGTACTTC.